Listed here are 12 T cell receptor beta chains from one sample, sequenced in a study of neoadjuvant anti-PD-1 for oral cavity cancer. Assay: immunoSEQ multiplex PCR; the TCRdb copy retains only in-frame clones and omits some. The repertoire holds about 15,000 clones, with roughly 35% as singletons. Described time point: after neoadjuvant nivolumab, at surgical resection. The sample consisted of tumor tissue, taken after nivolumab (anti-PD-1) treatment. The receptor set was obtained from a person between 35 and 79 years old with oral cavity squamous cell carcinoma.

The chain recombines TRBV7-3 with TRBJ1-2, with 7 bases lining up with TRBD1. V lost 1 base, J lost 5 bases, and 7 bases stayed unmatched. From germline, CDR1 is SGHTA and CDR2 FQGTGA. The CDR3 has 15 amino acids. The CDR3 here is CASSLIPRDRYGYTF. The DNA for the CDR3 is TGTGCCAGCAGCTTAATACCTCGGGACAGATATGGCTACACCTTC.

V and J are TRBV5-1 and TRBJ2-1; possibly TRBD2 for D (6 bases). The germline gives CDR1 SGHRS, CDR2 YFSETQ. The V and J ends lost 3 bases and 0 bases respectively, with 16 bases between them. This CDR3 contains 17 residues. Written as DNA, the CDR3 is TGCGCCAGCAGCTCCGGGCCGGGGGAGGTCTCCTACAATGAGCAGTTCTTC. Its translation: CASSSGPGEVSYNEQFF.

This clone is medium-sized. This rearrangement joins TRBV9 to TRBJ2-2; TRBD2 matches at 9 bases. Trimming cost V 2 bases and J 4 bases; bases outside gene matches: 3. CDR3 length: 15 amino acids. Germline CDR1 reads SGDLS; CDR2 reads YYNGEE. The CDR3 DNA is TGTGCCAGCAGCGTGGGACTAGCTGTCACCGGGGAGCTGTTTTTT. As protein: CASSVGLAVTGELFF.

The chain employs TRBV28 and TRBJ2-7; 7 bases align to TRBD1. J gave up 1 base and V 4 bases, and 7 bases lay outside the gene matches. Germline CDR1 is MDHEN and CDR2 is SYDVKM. This CDR3 region has 15 residues. The CDR3 nucleotides are TGTGCCAGCAGTTCAGCAGGGGGTGCTTCCTACGAGCAGTACTTC. Residues: CASSSAGGASYEQYF.

This clone was counted only a few times. The chain has TRBV2 and TRBJ2-5, with D unclear. The V end lost 6 bases, the J end lost 2 bases, and 10 bases lay between the germline ends. The germline CDR1 and CDR2 sequences are SNHLY and FYNNEI. This CDR3 comprises 13 residues. CDR3 nucleotide sequence: TGTGCCAGCAGCCGTACAAGACAAGAGACCCAGTACTTC. It encodes CASSRTRQETQYF.

This chain uses TRBV6-6 with TRBJ1-4; D unresolved. The CDR3 consists of 15 residues. With 2 bases removed from V and 3 bases from J, the gap between germline ends came to 10 bases. Germline V gene data show CDR1 as MNHNY and CDR2 as SVGAGI (reference sequence). CDR3 DNA sequence: TGTGCCAGCAGTTACGGTTCCGGAGCTAATGAAAAACTGTTTTTT. Protein: CASSYGSGANEKLFF.

This CDR3 reads CASSPQTSGSYNEQFF. The DNA for the CDR3 is TGCGCCAGCAGCCCCCAGACTAGCGGCTCCTACAATGAGCAGTTCTTC. The chain is built from TRBV5-1 and TRBJ2-1; 9 bases map to TRBD2. Germline trimming cut 4 bases from V and 0 bases from J; bases unmatched to any gene: 5. Per the germline V gene, CDR1 is SGHRS and CDR2 is YFSETQ. The length of the CDR3 is 16 residues.

In its sample, this clone was seen a few times. The chain is built from TRBV7-2 and TRBJ1-6, with D perhaps TRBD1 (5 bases). CDR1 and CDR2 from the germline V gene are SGHTA and FQGNSA. This CDR3 is built from 16 residues. Trimming cost V 2 bases and J 13 bases, with 21 bases left between them. This CDR3 reads CASSLTGVGTGGPLHF. The CDR3 DNA reads as TGTGCCAGCAGCTTAACGGGCGTGGGGACGGGAGGCCCCCTCCACTTT.

The chain joins TRBV6-5 to TRBJ2-5, with a weak D call TRBD1 (6 bases). Trimming left V 6 bases short and J 4 bases short, with 12 bases between. Germline loops: CDR1 MNHEY, CDR2 SVGAGI. This CDR3 is 13 amino acids long. CDR3 residues: CASRRTGIETQYF. The CDR3 nucleotides are TGTGCCAGCAGGCGTACAGGGATAGAGACCCAGTACTTC.

By its share, this clone is medium-sized. V usage is TRBV6-5 and J usage is TRBJ2-1, with no clear D. Trimming took 0 bases from V and 8 from J, leaving 5 bases between them. This CDR3 region has 12 residues. CDR1 is MNHEY, CDR2 SVGAGI, per germline. CDR3 DNA sequence: TGTGCCAGCAGTTACTCGAAGTATGAGCAGTTCTTC. It is translated as CASSYSKYEQFF.

V gene TRBV10-3 combines with J gene TRBJ1-6, with D hard to call. The CDR3 covers 13 residues. The V gene's germline CDR1 is ENHRY and CDR2 SYGVKD. With 3 bases removed from V and 10 bases from J, the gap between germline ends came to 10 bases. The CDR3 region has the DNA TGTGCCATCAGTGACGTTGGTTCATCACCCCTCCACTTT. It codes for CAISDVGSSPLHF.

V usage is TRBV9 and J usage is TRBJ2-5; TRBD2 matches at 9 bases. The V and J ends lost 3 bases and 7 bases, in that order; junction bases with no gene match: 10. The CDR3 sequence is 15 residues long. Germline lookup yields CDR1 SGDLS and CDR2 YYNGEE. In DNA, the CDR3 is TGTGCCAGCAGCGGGACTAGCGACGGTCCGAGGACCCAGTACTTC. Translation: CASSGTSDGPRTQYF.